The entry below describes one T cell receptor beta chain. Germline CDR1 is MNHEY and CDR2 is SVGAGI. The CDR3 has 16 amino acids. The V gene end was trimmed by 2 bases and the J gene end by 2 bases; junction bases not matched to a gene: 5. With a J-beta primer mix and a sample-barcoded 5' primer, a second PCR ran roughly 7 to 11 cycles. MiXCR, applied by TCRdb to the 5' RACE reads, yields one record per CDR3 protein. Of over a million distinct CDR3 sequences in the sample, over 35% were seen once. In each sample, at least 7 million PBMCs were isolated. This record belongs to a study of blood T cells in healthy people across ages.

This sequence joins TRBV6-5 and TRBJ2-5, with 10 bases lining up with TRBD2. This receptor was taken from a woman aged 60-75 years in good health. What was sequenced was blood. CDR3 loop: CASSYPQREGQETQYF. CDR3 bases: TGTGCCAGCAGTTACCCACAGCGGGAGGGACAAGAGACCCAGTACTTC.